This is a list of T cell receptor beta chains from one sample in a study of cytomegalovirus exposure and HLA in healthy donors. This table comes from immunoSEQ multiplex PCR, and its TCRdb copy is limited to in-frame clones, with some not included. This table holds tens of thousands of clones, approximately 93% found once. The sample consisted of PBMCs. The receptors shown here come from a woman aged 25 to 39 in good health and CMV-seropositive. Both conserved end residues are trimmed from each CDR3. Only some rows state a clone size, as once, few, many or a class for expanded clones.

abundance: -; v_gene: TRBV6-5; CDR3aa: ASSYGSGRAFSEQY
abundance: once; v_gene: TRBV2; CDR3aa: ASRAAGFGTEAF
abundance: once; v_gene: TRBV10-1; CDR3aa: ASSEFGVPNEQF
abundance: once; v_gene: TRBV11-2; CDR3aa: ASSFAGLANNEQF
abundance: -; v_gene: TRBV10-3; CDR3aa: AISDKGTGYEQY
abundance: -; v_gene: TRBV30; CDR3aa: AWSSNRGRRGEAF
abundance: -; v_gene: TRBV5-6; CDR3aa: ASSPGEKWNTEAF
abundance: -; v_gene: TRBV11-2; CDR3aa: ASSLGPRTYEQY
abundance: -; v_gene: TRBV19; CDR3aa: ASSIGTARSYEQY
abundance: -; v_gene: TRBV4-1; CDR3aa: ASSQWSVNSYEQY
abundance: -; v_gene: TRBV7-2; CDR3aa: ASSKRAGSYEQY
abundance: -; v_gene: TRBV5-1; CDR3aa: ASSATSGRALETQY
abundance: once; v_gene: TRBV6-1; CDR3aa: ASSRGDSNQPQH
abundance: once; v_gene: TRBV5-1; CDR3aa: ASSSDGTGASGYT